This T cell receptor beta chain was identified during a study of blood T cell repertoires in COVID-19 (dated by TCRdb to the early 2020s). Broadly, across the study: The collaborator samples originated in the United States, Italy and Spain and spanned the acute and convalescent phases of COVID-19. The sample metadata nearly always contained a de-identified subject ID, COVID-19 status, age in years and sex. The repertoires were released in a freely available public database meant as a resource for research on the immune response to SARS-CoV-2. Where HLA class I and class II types were available, the types were taken from metadata supplied by the sample provider, not from assay-based typing. The dataset comprised deeply sampled blood TCRbeta repertoires from subjects exposed to, actively infected with, or recovered from COVID-19. The samples were drawn from two sources: the first 160 participants of the ongoing ImmuneRACE study, and about 1,300 subjects contributed by 6 global collaborators. The material from the prospective study consisted of cDNA or gDNA derived from T cells, B-cell-depleted T cells, or PBMCs. Paper-wide results and their limitations: The quantity of clinical and demographic metadata differed by source and by participant and was supplied without curation.

Another Seattle source contributed samples from volunteer blood donors who had recovered from COVID-19. Collaborating institutions collected whole blood in K2EDTA tubes following their own protocols. For TCRbeta analysis, collaborators shipped samples in one of three forms: frozen whole blood, isolated PBMCs, or DNA extracted from either of those sample types. Trimming takes 5 bases off V and 2 bases off J; junction bases not matched to a gene: 5. CDR3 length: 14 amino acids, cysteine to phenylalanine. Only CDR3 DNA remains: 42 bases, in frame from the first base. The CDR1 and CDR2 encoded by the germline V gene are SGHTA and FQGNSA. TCRbeta CDR3 regions were amplified from genomic DNA by means of the immunoSEQ Assay, a bias-controlled multiplex PCR. The source study handled its data this way. The number of nucleated cells in each sample was estimated from the amplification of reference gene primers within the assay. To quantify the absolute abundance of each unique TCRbeta CDR3 rearrangement, sequence reads were collapsed and filtered. For each sample, productive Simpson clonality was calculated as the square root of Simpson's diversity index over productive rearrangements. Imported from immuneACCESS, the table was reduced by TCRdb to in-frame sequences with V and J called. These copies leave out some clones; in studies compared against another copy, an unresolved V gene accounts for under half, and the cause of the remainder is not known. That table gives V, J and clone size, and the DNA gave D and trimming. The sample table lists hundreds of thousands of clones, approximately 87% of them with a count of one. 6.2% of the sample is taken by the ten largest.

To note about this clone: Its recognized antigen is unknown. Nothing much larger sits one base from this clone, and base qualities are not available. The same CDR3 also results from other DNA sequences found in this sample.

The sequence came from a man aged 55 to 69 who had recovered from COVID-19. Sequencing was carried out using peripheral blood. The sequence joins TRBV7-2 to TRBJ1-1, and TRBD1 aligns with 7 junction nucleotides. The CDR3 protein is CASSPQGSNTEAFF. The base sequence is TGTGCCAGCAGCCCACAGGGGTCAAACACTGAAGCTTTCTTT. Joined to the reference TRBV7-2 and TRBJ1-1 proteins, this CDR3 gives the full variable domain: GAGVSQSPSNKVTEKGKDVELRCDPISGHTALYWYRQSLGQGLEFLIYFQGNSAPDKSGLPSDRFSAERTGGSVSTLTIQRTQQEDSAVYLCASSPQGSNTEAFFGQGTRLTVV.